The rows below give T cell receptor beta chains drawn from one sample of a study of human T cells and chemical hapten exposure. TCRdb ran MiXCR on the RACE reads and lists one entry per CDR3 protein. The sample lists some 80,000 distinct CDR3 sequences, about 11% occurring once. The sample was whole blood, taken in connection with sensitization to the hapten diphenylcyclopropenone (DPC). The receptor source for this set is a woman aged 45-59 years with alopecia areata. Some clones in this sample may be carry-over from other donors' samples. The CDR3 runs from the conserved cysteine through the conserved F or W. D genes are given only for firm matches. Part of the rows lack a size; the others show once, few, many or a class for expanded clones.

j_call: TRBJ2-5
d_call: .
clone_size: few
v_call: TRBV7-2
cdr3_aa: CASSPGAGGRETQYF
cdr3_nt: TGTGCCAGCAGCCCAGGGGCCGGAGGGCGAGAGACCCAGTACTTC

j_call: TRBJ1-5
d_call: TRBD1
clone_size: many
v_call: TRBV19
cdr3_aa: CASRVDRAGNQPQHF
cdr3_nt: TGTGCCAGTAGGGTGGACAGGGCGGGCAATCAGCCCCAGCATTTT

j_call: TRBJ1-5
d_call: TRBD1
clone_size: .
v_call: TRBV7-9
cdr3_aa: CASSKQGATGNQPQHF
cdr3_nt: TGTGCCAGCAGCAAACAGGGGGCTACGGGCAATCAGCCCCAGCATTTT

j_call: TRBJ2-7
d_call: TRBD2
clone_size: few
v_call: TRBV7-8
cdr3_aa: CASNPGGYYEQYF
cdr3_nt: TGTGCCAGCAACCCGGGGGGTTACTACGAGCAGTACTTC

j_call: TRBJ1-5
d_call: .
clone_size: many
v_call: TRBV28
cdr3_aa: CASRGGTDLKAQHF
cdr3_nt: TGTGCCAGCAGAGGCGGGACGGACCTGAAGGCCCAGCATTTT

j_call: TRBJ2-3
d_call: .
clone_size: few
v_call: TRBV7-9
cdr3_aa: CASSLAAGGHYTDTQYF
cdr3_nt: TGTGCCAGCAGCTTAGCGGCTGGAGGGCACTACACAGATACGCAGTATTTT

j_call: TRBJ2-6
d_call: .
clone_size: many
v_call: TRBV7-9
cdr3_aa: CASSLDGAGANVLTF
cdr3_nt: TGCGCCAGCAGCTTGGACGGGGCTGGGGCCAACGTCCTGACTTTC

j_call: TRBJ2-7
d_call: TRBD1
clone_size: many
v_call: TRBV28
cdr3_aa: CASSLGQGREQYF
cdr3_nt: TGTGCCAGCAGTTTAGGACAGGGGAGGGAGCAGTACTTC

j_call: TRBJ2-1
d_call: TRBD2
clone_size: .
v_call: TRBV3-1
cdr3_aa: CASSQGFPAGVRQFF
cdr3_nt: TGTGCCAGCAGCCAAGGATTTCCAGCGGGAGTACGGCAGTTCTTC

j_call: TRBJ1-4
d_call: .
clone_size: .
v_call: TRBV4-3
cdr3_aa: CASSQDLVLEGEKLFF
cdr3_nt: TGCGCCAGCAGCCAAGATTTAGTTCTCGAGGGGGAAAAACTGTTTTTT

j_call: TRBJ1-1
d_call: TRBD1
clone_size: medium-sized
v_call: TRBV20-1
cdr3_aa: CSARFWDSNTEAFF
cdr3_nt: TGCAGTGCCCGCTTTTGGGACAGTAACACTGAAGCTTTCTTT

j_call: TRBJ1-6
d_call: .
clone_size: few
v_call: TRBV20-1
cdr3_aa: CSARVLARVQGATYNSPLHF
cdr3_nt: TGCAGTGCTAGAGTATTGGCAAGAGTACAAGGGGCCACCTATAATTCACCCCTCCACTTT

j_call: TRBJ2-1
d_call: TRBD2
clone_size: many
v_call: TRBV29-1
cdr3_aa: CSVEDPWGTKYNEQFF
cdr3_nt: TGCAGCGTTGAAGACCCTTGGGGGACTAAGTACAATGAGCAGTTCTTC